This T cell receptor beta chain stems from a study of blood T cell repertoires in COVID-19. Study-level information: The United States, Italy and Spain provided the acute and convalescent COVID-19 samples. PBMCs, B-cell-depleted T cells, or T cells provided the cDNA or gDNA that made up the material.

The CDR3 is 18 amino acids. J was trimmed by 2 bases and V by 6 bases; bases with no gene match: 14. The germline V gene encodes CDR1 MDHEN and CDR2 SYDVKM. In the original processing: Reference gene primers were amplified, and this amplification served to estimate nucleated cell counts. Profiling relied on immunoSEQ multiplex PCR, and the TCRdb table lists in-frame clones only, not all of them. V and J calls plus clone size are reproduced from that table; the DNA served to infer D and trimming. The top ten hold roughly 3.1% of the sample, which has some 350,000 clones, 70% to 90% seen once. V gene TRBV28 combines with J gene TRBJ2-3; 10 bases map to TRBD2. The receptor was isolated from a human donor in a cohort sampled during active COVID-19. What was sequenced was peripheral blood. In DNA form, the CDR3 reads TGTGCCAGCAGCTACACTGACCCGGGACTAGCGTACACAGATACGCAGTATTTT. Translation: CASSYTDPGLAYTDTQYF.